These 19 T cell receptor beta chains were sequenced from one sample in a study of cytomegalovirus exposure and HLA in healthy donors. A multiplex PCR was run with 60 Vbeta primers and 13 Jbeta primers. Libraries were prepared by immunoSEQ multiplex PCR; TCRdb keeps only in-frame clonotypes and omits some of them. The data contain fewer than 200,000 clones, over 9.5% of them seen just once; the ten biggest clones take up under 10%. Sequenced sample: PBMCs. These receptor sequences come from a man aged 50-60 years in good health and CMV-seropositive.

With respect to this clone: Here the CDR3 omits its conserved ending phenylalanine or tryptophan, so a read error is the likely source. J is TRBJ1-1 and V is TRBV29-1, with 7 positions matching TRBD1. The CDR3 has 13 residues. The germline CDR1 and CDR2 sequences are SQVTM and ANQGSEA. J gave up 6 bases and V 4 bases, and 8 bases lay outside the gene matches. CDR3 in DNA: TGCAGCGTTGCGGGACAGTCTCTATCTGAAGCTTTCCTT. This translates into CSVAGQSLSEAFL.

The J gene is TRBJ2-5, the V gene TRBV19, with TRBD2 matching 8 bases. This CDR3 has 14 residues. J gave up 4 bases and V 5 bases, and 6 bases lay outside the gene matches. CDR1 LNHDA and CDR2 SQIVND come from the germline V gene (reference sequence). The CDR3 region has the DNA TGTGCCAGTAGTCTTAGCGGGGTAGGAGAGACCCAGTACTTC. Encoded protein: CASSLSGVGETQYF.

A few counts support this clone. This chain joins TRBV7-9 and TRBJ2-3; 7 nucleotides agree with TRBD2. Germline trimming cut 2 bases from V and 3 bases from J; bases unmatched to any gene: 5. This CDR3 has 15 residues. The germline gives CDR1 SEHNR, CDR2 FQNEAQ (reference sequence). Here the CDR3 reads CASSLLGGKTDTQYF. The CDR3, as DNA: TGTGCCAGCAGCTTATTGGGGGGGAAGACAGATACGCAGTATTTT. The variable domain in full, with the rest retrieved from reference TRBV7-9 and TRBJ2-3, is DTGVSQNPRHKITKRGQNVTFRCDPISEHNRLYWYRQTLGQGPEFLTYFQNEAQLEKSRLLSDRFSAERPKGSFSTLEIQRTEQGDSAMYLCASSLLGGKTDTQYFGPGTRLTVL.

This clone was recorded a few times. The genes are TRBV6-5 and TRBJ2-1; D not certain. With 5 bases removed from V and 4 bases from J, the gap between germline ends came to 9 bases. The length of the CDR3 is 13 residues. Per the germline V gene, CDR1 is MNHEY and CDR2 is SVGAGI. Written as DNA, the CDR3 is TGTGCCAGCAGTGTAAGAGATTACAATGAGCAGTTCTTC. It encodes CASSVRDYNEQFF.

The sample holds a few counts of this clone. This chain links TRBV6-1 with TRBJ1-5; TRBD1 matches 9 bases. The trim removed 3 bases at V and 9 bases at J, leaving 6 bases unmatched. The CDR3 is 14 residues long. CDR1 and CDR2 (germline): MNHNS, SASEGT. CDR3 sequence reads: CASSETGGGWPQHF. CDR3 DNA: TGTGCCAGCAGTGAGACAGGGGGTGGTTGGCCCCAGCATTTT.

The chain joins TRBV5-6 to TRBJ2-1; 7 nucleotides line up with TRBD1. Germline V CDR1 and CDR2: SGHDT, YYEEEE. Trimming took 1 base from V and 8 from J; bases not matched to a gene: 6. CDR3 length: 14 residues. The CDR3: CASSLKQGPDEQFF. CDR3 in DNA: TGTGCCAGCAGCTTGAAACAGGGGCCCGATGAGCAGTTCTTC.

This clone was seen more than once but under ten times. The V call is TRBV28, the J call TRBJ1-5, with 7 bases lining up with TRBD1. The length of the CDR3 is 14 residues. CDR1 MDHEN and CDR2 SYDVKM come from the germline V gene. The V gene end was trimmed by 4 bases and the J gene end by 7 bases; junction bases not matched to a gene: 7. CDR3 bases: TGTGCCAGCAGTTCTGACAGGGTCAGGCAGCCCCAGCATTTT. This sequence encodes CASSSDRVRQPQHF.

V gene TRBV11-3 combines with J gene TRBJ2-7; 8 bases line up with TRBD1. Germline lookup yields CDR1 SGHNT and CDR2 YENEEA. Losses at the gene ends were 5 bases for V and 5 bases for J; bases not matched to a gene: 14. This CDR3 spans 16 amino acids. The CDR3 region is CASSPSQGAGTHEQYF. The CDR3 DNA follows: TGTGCCAGCAGCCCCTCTCAGGGGGCAGGGACCCACGAGCAGTACTTC. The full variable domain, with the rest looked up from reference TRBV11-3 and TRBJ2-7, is EAGVVQSPRYKIIEKKQPVAFWCNPISGHNTLYWYLQNLGQGPELLIRYENEEAVDDSQLPKDRFSAERLKGVDSTLKIQPAELGDSAVYLCASSPSQGAGTHEQYFGPGTRLTVT.

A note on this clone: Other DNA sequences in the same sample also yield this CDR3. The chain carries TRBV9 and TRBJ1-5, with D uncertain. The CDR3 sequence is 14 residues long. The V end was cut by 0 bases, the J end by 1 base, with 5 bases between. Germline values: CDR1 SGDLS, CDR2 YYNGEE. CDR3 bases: TGTGCCAGCAGCGTAGGAGGAAGCAATCAGCCCCAGCATTTT. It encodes CASSVGGSNQPQHF. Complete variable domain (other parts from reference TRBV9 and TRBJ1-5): DSGVTQTPKHLITATGQRVTLRCSPRSGDLSVYWYQQSLDQGLQFLIQYYNGEERAKGNILERFSAQQFPDLHSELNLSSLELGDSALYFCASSVGGSNQPQHFGDGTRLSIL.

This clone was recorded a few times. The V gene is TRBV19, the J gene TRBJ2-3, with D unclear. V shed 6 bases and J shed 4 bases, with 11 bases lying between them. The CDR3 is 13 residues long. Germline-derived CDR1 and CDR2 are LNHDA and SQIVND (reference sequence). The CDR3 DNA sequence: TGTGCCAGTAGCAGGCTTTCGGCAGATACGCAGTATTTT. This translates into CASSRLSADTQYF.

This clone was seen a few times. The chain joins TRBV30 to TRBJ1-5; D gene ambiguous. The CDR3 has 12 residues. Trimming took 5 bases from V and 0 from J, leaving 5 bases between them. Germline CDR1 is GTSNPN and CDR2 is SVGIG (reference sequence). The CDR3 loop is CAWALSNQPQHF. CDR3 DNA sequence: TGTGCCTGGGCACTTAGCAATCAGCCCCAGCATTTT. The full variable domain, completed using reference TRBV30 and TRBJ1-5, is SQTIHQWPATLVQPVGSPLSLECTVEGTSNPNLYWYRQAAGRGLQLLFYSVGIGQISSEVPQNLSASRPQDRQFILSSKKLLLSDSGFYLCAWALSNQPQHFGDGTRLSIL.

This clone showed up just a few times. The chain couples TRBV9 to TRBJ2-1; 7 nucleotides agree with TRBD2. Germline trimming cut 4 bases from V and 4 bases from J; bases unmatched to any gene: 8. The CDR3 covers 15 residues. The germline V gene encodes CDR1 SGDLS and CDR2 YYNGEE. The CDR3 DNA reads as TGTGCCAGCAGCCTCCGGGCTAGCGGTTACAATGAGCAGTTCTTC. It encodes CASSLRASGYNEQFF.

CDR3 residues: CSVLQGNGGKLFF. For the CDR3, the DNA is TGCAGCGTTCTACAGGGGAACGGAGGAAAACTGTTTTTT. V gene TRBV29-1 combines with J gene TRBJ1-4; 7 nucleotides agree with TRBD1. After removal of 5 bases from V and 10 bases from J, the junction contained 10 bases not matched to a gene. CDR1 and CDR2 (germline): SQVTM, ANQGSEA. This CDR3 comprises 13 residues.

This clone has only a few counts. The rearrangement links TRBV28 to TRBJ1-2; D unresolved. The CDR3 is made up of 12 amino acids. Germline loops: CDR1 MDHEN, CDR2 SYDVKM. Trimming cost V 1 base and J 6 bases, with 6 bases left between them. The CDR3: CASSLSRNGYTF. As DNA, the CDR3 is TGTGCCAGCAGTTTATCGCGGAATGGCTACACCTTC.

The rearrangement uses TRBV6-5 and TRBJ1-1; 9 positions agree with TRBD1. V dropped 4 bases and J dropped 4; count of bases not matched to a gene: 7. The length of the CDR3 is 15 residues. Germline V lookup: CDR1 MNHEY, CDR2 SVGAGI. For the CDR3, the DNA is TGTGCCAGCAGTTCTACAGGGGGCCGGGCCACTGAAGCTTTCTTT. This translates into CASSSTGGRATEAFF.

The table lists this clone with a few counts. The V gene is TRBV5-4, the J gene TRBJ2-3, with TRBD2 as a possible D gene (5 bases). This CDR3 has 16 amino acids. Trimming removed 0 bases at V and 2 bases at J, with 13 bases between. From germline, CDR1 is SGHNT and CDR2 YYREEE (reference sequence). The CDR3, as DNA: TGTGCCAGCAGCTTGGCCGACTTCGGGGACACAGATACGCAGTATTTT. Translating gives CASSLADFGDTDTQYF.

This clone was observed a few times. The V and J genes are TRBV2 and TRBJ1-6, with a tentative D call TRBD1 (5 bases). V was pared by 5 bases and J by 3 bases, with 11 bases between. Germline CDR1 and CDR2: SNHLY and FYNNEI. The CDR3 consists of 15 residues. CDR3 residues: CASSLDSLYNSPLHF. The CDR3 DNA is TGTGCCAGCAGTCTAGACAGCCTCTATAATTCACCCCTCCACTTT.

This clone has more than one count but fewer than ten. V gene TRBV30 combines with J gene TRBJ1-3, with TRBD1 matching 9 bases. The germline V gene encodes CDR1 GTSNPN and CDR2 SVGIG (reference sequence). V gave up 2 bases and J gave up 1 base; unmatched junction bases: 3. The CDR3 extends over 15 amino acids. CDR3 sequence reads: CAWSRDRASGNTIYF. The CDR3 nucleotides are TGTGCCTGGAGTCGGGACAGGGCTTCTGGAAACACCATATATTTT. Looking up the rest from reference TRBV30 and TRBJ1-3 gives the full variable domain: SQTIHQWPATLVQPVGSPLSLECTVEGTSNPNLYWYRQAAGRGLQLLFYSVGIGQISSEVPQNLSASRPQDRQFILSSKKLLLSDSGFYLCAWSRDRASGNTIYFGEGSWLTVV.

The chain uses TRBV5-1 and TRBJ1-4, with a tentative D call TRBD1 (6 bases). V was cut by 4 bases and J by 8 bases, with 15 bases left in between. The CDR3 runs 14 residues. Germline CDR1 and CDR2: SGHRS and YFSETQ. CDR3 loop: CASSRAGATEKLFF. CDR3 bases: TGCGCCAGCAGCCGGGCAGGGGCCACCGAAAAACTGTTTTTT.